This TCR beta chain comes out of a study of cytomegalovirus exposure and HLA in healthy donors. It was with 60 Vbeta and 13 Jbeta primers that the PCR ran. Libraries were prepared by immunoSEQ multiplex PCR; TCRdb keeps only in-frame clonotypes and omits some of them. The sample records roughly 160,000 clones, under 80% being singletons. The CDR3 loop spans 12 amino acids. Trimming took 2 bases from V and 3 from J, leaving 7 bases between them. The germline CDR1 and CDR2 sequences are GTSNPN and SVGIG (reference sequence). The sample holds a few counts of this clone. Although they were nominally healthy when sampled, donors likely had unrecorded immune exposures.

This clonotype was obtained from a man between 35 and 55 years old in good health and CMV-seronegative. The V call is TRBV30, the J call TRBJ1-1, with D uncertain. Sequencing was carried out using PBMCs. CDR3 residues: CAWSTTHTEAFF. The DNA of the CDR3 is TGTGCCTGGAGTACAACCCACACTGAAGCTTTCTTT.